This T cell receptor (beta chain) was obtained from a study of Ad26.COV2.S vaccination and SARS-CoV-2 variants. Generated by immunoSEQ multiplex PCR, the TCRdb table keeps only in-frame clones and is missing some. The sample lists roughly 140,000 clones; roughly 89% were seen once. Regarding this clone: The antigen remains unidentified.

Study-wide points: Marked by substantial breadth, spike-specific CD8+ and CD4+ T cell responses were reportedly seen after vaccination. While placebo recipients had lower spike-specific TCR breadth, vaccine recipients had more. Breadth of non-spike TCRs did not differ between vaccinees and placebo recipients.

The sequence derives from a human donor who had recovered from COVID-19. This specimen consisted of peripheral blood, obtained after recovery from COVID-19.

The DNA for the CDR3 is TGTGCCAGCAGTTTATCGCCTAGGCGCGAGCAGTACTTC. It codes for CASSLSPRREQYF. This sequence joins TRBV27 and TRBJ2-7; D call uncertain. CDR1 is MNHEY, CDR2 SMNVEV, per germline (reference sequence). Between the trimmed V and J ends, which lost 0 bases and 6 bases, there was a span of 9 bases. The CDR3 is 13 residues long.